This T cell receptor (beta chain) was identified in a study of monozygotic twins with inflammatory bowel disease. Template switching introduced UMIs that contain a 6-nucleotide sample barcode. After re-calling the 5' RACE reads, TCRdb lists one entry per CDR3 protein, DNA absent. This listing includes about 160,000 distinct CDR3 sequences. Whole blood served as the source of total RNA, and no T cell sorting took place. Regarding the study as a whole: Similarity of repertoires did not differ between concordant and discordant twins, possibly from limited power. People with IBD had fewer clonotypes in common with others than healthy twins did, especially with disease activity.

The CDR3 loop spans 16 amino acids. Germline loops: CDR1 SGHRS, CDR2 YFSETQ. This clonotype counts as medium-sized (0.01 to 0.1%) by frequency. Its antigen remains unknown. The chain links TRBV5-1 to TRBJ2-3; checking the TCRdb D call of TRBD1 is not possible without DNA. The sequenced material came from blood. The origin of this receptor is a human donor with ulcerative colitis or Crohn's disease, or a healthy co-twin of an affected twin (not recorded which). This CDR3 is CASSLGPGGSTDTQYF.